The T cell receptor (beta chain) under discussion was sequenced for a study of patients and donors after allogeneic stem cell transplantation. The CDR3 loop spans 14 amino acids. J lost 1 base, V lost 3 bases, and 3 bases had no gene match. Germline lookup yields CDR1 SGHRS and CDR2 YFSETQ. TCRdb analysed the RT-PCR reads with MiXCR anew, one entry per CDR3 protein. The repertoire has more than 850,000 distinct CDR3 sequences, about a sixth of them found once; the top ten carry under 6.5%. This clonotype was sampled from a human donor who was either an allogeneic HSCT recipient or a stem cell or donor lymphocyte infusion donor (not recorded which). It is not recorded whose cells these are; they may come from a transplant donor. The sample consisted of blood, either unsorted or a sorted T cell fraction (not recorded which). The chain combines TRBV5-1 with TRBJ1-1; TRBD1 aligns across 7 bases. CDR3 amino acids: CASSWGQKNTEAFF. The DNA for the CDR3 is TGCGCCAGCAGCTGGGGACAGAAGAACACTGAAGCTTTCTTT. Looking up the rest from reference TRBV5-1 and TRBJ1-1 gives the full variable domain: KAGVTQTPRYLIKTRGQQVTLSCSPISGHRSVSWYQQTPGQGLQFLFEYFSETQRNKGNFPGRFSGRQFSNSRSEMNVSTLELGDSALYLCASSWGQKNTEAFFGQGTRLTVV.